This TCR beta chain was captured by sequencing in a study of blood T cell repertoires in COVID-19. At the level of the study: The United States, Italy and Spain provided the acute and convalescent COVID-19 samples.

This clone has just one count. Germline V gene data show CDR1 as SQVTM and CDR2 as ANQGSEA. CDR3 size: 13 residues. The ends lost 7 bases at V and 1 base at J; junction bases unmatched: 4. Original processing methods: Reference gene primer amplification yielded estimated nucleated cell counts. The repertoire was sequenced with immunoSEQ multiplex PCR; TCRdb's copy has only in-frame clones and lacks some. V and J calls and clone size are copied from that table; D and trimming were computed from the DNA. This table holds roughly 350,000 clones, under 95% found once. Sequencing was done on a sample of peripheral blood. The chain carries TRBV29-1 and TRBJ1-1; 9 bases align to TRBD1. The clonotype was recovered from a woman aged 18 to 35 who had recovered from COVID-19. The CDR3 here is CSGAGQGNTEAFF. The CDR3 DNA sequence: TGCAGCGGGGCGGGACAGGGGAACACTGAAGCTTTCTTT. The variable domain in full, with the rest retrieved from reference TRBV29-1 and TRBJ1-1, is SAVISQKPSRDICQRGTSLTIQCQVDSQVTMMFWYRQQPGQSLTLIATANQGSEATYESGFVIDKFPISRPNLTFSTLTVSNMSPEDSSIYLCSGAGQGNTEAFFGQGTRLTVV.